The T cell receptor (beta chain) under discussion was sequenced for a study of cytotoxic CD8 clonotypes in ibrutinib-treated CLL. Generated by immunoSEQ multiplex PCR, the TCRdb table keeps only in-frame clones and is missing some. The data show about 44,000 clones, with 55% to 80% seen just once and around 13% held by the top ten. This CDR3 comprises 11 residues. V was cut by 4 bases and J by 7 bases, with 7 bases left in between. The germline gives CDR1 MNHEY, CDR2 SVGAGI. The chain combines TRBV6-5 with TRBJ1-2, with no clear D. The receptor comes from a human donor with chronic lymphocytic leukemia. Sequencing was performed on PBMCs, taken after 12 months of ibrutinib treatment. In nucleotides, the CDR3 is TGTGCCAGCAGTTTTTACGGTGGCTACACCTTC. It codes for CASSFYGGYTF.